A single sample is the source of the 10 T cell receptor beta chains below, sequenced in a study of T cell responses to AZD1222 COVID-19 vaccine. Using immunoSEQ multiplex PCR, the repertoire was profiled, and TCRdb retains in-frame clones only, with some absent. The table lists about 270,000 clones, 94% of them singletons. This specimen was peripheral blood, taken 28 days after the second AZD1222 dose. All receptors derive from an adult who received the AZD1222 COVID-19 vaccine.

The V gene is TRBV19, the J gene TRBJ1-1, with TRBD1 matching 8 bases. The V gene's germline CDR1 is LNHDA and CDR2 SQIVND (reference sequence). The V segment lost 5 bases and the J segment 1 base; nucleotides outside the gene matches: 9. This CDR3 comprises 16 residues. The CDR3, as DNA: TGTGCCAGTAGTGTCCCTCCCGGGACAGGGAACACTGAAGCTTTCTTT. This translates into CASSVPPGTGNTEAFF.

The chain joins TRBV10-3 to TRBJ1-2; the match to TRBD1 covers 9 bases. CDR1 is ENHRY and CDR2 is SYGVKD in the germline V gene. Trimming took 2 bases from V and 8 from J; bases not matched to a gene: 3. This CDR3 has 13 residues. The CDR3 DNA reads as TGTGCCATCAGTGAGGGACAGGGGCAAGGCTACACCTTC. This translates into CAISEGQGQGYTF.

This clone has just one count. This CDR3 is CASSPGQGINTGELFF. DNA of the CDR3: TGTGCCAGCAGCCCCGGACAGGGAATTAACACCGGGGAGCTGTTTTTT. The chain links TRBV5-4 to TRBJ2-2; 8 bases map to TRBD1. The J segment lost 2 bases and the V segment lost 4 bases, leaving 7 bases of the junction unmatched. The CDR3 covers 16 residues. Germline CDR1 and CDR2: SGHNT and YYREEE (reference sequence).

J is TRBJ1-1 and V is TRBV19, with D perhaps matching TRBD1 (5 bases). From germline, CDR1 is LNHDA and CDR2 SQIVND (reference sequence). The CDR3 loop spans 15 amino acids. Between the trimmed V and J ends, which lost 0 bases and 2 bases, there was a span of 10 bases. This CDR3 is CASSIDRQTNTEAFF. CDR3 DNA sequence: TGTGCCAGTAGTATAGATCGACAGACAAACACTGAAGCTTTCTTT.

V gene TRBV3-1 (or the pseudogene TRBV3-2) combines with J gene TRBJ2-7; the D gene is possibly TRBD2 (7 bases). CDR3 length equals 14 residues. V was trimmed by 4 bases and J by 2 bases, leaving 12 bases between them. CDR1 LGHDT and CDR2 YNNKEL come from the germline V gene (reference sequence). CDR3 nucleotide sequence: TGTGCCAGCAGCCCCGCCGGGGGGCCCTACGAGCAGTACTTC. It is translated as CASSPAGGPYEQYF.

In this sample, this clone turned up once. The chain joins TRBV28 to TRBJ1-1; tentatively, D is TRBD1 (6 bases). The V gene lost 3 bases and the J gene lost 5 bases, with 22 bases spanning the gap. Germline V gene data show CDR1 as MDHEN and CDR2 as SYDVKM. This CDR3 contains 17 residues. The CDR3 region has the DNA TGTGCCAGCAGTTTGACCATGGGTCTCGGGGGCCGGACTGAAGCTTTCTTT. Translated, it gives CASSLTMGLGGRTEAFF. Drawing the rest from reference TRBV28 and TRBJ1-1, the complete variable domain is DVKVTQSSRYLVKRTGEKVFLECVQDMDHENMFWYRQDPGLGLRLIYFSYDVKMKEKGDIPEGYSVSREKKERFSLILESASTNQTSMYLCASSLTMGLGGRTEAFFGQGTRLTVV.

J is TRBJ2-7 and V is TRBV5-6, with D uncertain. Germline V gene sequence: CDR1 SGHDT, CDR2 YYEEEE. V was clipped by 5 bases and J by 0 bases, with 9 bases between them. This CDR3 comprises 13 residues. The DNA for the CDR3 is TGTGCCAGCAGGGGCAAGCACTCCTACGAGCAGTACTTC. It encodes CASRGKHSYEQYF.

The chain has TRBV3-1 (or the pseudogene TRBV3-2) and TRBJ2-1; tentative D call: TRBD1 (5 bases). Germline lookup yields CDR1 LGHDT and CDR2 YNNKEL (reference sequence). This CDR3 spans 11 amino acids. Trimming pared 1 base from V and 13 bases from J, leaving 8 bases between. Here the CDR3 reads CASSQGTKQFF. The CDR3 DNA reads TGTGCCAGCAGCCAAGGGACAAAACAGTTCTTC.

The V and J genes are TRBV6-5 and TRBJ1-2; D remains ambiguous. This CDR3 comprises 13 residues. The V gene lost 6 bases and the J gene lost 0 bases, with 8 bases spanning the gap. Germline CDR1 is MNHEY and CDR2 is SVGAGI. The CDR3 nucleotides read TGTGCCAGCAGAGAGACATCTAACTATGGCTACACCTTC. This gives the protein CASRETSNYGYTF.

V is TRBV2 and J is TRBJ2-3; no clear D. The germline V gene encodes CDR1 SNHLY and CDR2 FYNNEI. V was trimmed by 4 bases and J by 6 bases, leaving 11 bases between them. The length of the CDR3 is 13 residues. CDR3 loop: CASSVGQADTQYF. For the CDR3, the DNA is TGTGCCAGCAGTGTCGGGCAGGCTGATACGCAGTATTTT.